This T cell receptor beta chain was profiled in a study of response to subunit inactivated influenza vaccine. TCRdb redid the calling of the RT-PCR reads with MiXCR, one entry per CDR3 protein. The data hold approximately 680,000 distinct CDR3 sequences, with approximately 14% observed a single time. Concerning this clonotype itself: Its specificity is not known.

General study results and limits: The authors offered the suggestion that each seasonal influenza vaccination recruits few new T cells.

With 0 bases clipped from V and 8 bases from J, the junction kept 8 bases outside the gene matches. The CDR3 runs to 15 residues. From germline, CDR1 is SGHRS and CDR2 YFSETQ. This chain connects TRBV5-1 to TRBJ2-1, with 7 bases aligning to TRBD2. The origin of this receptor is a man in his fifties who received an inactivated influenza vaccine. The starting material was PBMCs from blood, obtained about 11 days after vaccination. The CDR3 DNA reads TGCGCCAGCAGCTTGGCGGGACTAATTAGGGATGAGCAGTTCTTC. Protein sequence: CASSLAGLIRDEQFF.